The 9 T cell receptor beta chains listed next were all sequenced from one sample in a study of T cells in tuberculosis. Generated by immunoSEQ multiplex PCR, the TCRdb table keeps only in-frame clones and is missing some. Among roughly 41,000 clones listed, around 93% were seen once. Sequenced material: PBMCs. The source of these receptors is a donor aged 10-29 years with latent tuberculosis or without tuberculosis infection. Some clones in this sample may be carry-over from other donors' samples.

This clone has only one observation. The chain employs TRBV18 and TRBJ1-2; D may be TRBD1 (5 bases). V was shortened by 0 bases and J by 5 bases, with 13 bases between the two germline ends. Germline V lookup: CDR1 KGHSH, CDR2 LQKENI. The CDR3 loop spans 15 amino acids. The CDR3 protein is CASSPPGRPGYGYTF. The CDR3 DNA reads as TGTGCCAGCTCACCACCGGGGCGACCAGGGTATGGCTACACCTTC. Full variable domain (remainder filled in from reference TRBV18 and TRBJ1-2): NAGVMQNPRHLVRRRGQEARLRCSPMKGHSHVYWYRQLPEEGLKFMVYLQKENIIDESGMPKERFSAEFPKEGPSILRIQQVVRGDSAAYFCASSPPGRPGYGYTFGSGTRLTVV.

The genes are TRBV25-1 and TRBJ2-1; no clear D. Germline assignment: CDR1 MGHDK and CDR2 SYGVNS. Trimming left V 1 base short and J 0 bases short, with 13 bases between. This CDR3 comprises 17 residues. CDR3 amino acids: CASSELGVSSSYNEQFF. As DNA, the CDR3 is TGTGCCAGCAGTGAATTGGGCGTCTCGAGCTCCTACAATGAGCAGTTCTTC. Variable domain in full (rest from reference TRBV25-1 and TRBJ2-1): EADIYQTPRYLVIGTGKKITLECSQTMGHDKMYWYQQDPGMELHLIHYSYGVNSTEKGDLSSESTVSRIRTEHFPLTLESARPSHTSQYLCASSELGVSSSYNEQFFGPGTRLTVL.

A single count supports this clone. V is TRBV6-1 and J is TRBJ1-2; 8 bases map to TRBD1. Germline loops: CDR1 MNHNS, CDR2 SASEGT. With V trimmed by 7 bases and J by 8 bases, 6 bases remained unmatched. This CDR3 is built from 12 residues. The DNA of the CDR3 is TGTGCCAGCACCAGGACAGGGAGCGGCTACACCTTC. Protein: CASTRTGSGYTF.

V and J are TRBV7-2 and TRBJ1-3; D is ambiguous. The CDR3 consists of 15 residues. V dropped 3 bases and J dropped 3 bases, with 12 bases sitting between them. Germline CDR1 and CDR2: SGHTA and FQGNSA. The CDR3 protein is CASSFGSGNGNTIYF. CDR3 DNA sequence: TGTGCCAGCAGCTTTGGGTCGGGTAATGGAAACACCATATATTTT.

The V and J genes are TRBV5-6 and TRBJ1-3; perhaps TRBD1 as D (5 bases). The length of the CDR3 is 12 residues. The germline CDR1 and CDR2 sequences are SGHDT and YYEEEE. V lost 4 bases and J lost 8, with 10 bases in between. The CDR3 spells CASSPGGDTIYF. The CDR3 DNA reads as TGTGCCAGCAGCCCGGGGGGAGACACCATATATTTT. Full variable domain (outside the CDR3, taken from reference TRBV5-6 and TRBJ1-3): DAGVTQSPTHLIKTRGQQVTLRCSPKSGHDTVSWYQQALGQGPQFIFQYYEEEERQRGNFPDRFSGHQFPNYSSELNVNALLLGDSALYLCASSPGGDTIYFGEGSWLTVV.

V is TRBV27 and J is TRBJ2-3, with 7 bases identical to TRBD1. CDR3 length equals 14 residues. Germline V lookup: CDR1 MNHEY, CDR2 SMNVEV (reference sequence). Trimming removed 4 bases from V and 1 base from J; junction bases left unmatched: 2. For the CDR3, the DNA is TGTGCCAGCAGTTGGGACAGTGGCACAGATACGCAGTATTTT. It yields the protein CASSWDSGTDTQYF.

The chain is built from TRBV9 and TRBJ2-1, with 11 bases that match TRBD2. With V trimmed by 2 bases and J by 6 bases, 4 bases remained unmatched. The germline CDR1 and CDR2 sequences are SGDLS and YYNGEE. This CDR3 comprises 15 residues. CDR3 residues: CASSVTSGGPNEQFF. In nucleotides, the CDR3 is TGTGCCAGCAGCGTCACTAGCGGGGGCCCCAATGAGCAGTTCTTC.

CDR3 nucleotides: TGCGCCAGCAGCTCCGGGGGTGGAGATACGCAGTATTTT. Protein: CASSSGGGDTQYF. The chain carries TRBV5-1 and TRBJ2-3, with a possible D match to TRBD2 (6 bases). In germline, CDR1 is SGHRS, CDR2 YFSETQ. The CDR3 loop spans 13 amino acids. With 3 bases removed from V and 5 bases from J, the gap between germline ends came to 10 bases.

The CDR3 here is CASSLTALSSYEQYF. As DNA, the CDR3 is TGTGCCAGCAGCTTAACAGCTTTGAGCTCCTACGAGCAGTACTTC. The chain employs TRBV7-7 and TRBJ2-7; D unresolved. Germline V gene sequence: CDR1 SSHAT, CDR2 FNYEAQ (reference sequence). The CDR3 sequence is 15 residues long. V lost 2 bases and J 0 bases, leaving 11 bases between the germline ends. The variable domain in full, with the rest retrieved from reference TRBV7-7 and TRBJ2-7, is GAGVSQSPRYKVTKRGQDVTLRCDPISSHATLYWYQQALGQGPEFLTYFNYEAQPDKSGLPSDRFSAERPEGSISTLTIQRTEQRDSAMYRCASSLTALSSYEQYFGPGTRLTVT.